Included here is one T cell receptor beta chain sequence, with context. The sample carries other DNA sequences with the same CDR3. These data are taken from a study of OX40 agonist ivuxolimab in advanced cancers. The method was immunoSEQ multiplex PCR; TCRdb's version includes in-frame clones alone and lacks a portion of them. The table includes 60,000 to 75,000 clones, around 81% detected once. The CDR3 has 16 residues. In germline, CDR1 is LGHNA, CDR2 YNFKEQ. V was clipped by 0 bases and J by 5 bases, with 13 bases between them. The specimen was CD4+ or CD8+ T cells sorted from blood, collected in a trial of the OX40 agonist ivuxolimab. The receptor was isolated from an adult with an advanced solid tumor such as melanoma, head and neck, liver or kidney cancer. The chain combines TRBV4-2 with TRBJ2-2; weak D call: TRBD2 (5 bases). The CDR3 coding sequence is TGTGCCAGCAGCCAAGATGGCCGTCCGGGGACCGGGGAGCTGTTTTTT. Translated, it gives CASSQDGRPGTGELFF.